The source of this T cell receptor beta chain is a study of T-cell memory formation after mild COVID-19 (dated by TCRdb to 2020 to 2023). Regarding the complete study: Most TCR sequence clusters were specific to one of the two donors. Longitudinal TCRalpha and TCRbeta repertoire sequencing tracked T-cell clones expanding and contracting after mild COVID-19 in two donors. Two young, previously healthy adult volunteers, one female and one male, were included in the cohort.

Sequencing was carried out with an Illumina NovaSeq 6000. TCRalpha and TCRbeta cDNA libraries were constructed by 5'RACE with constant-segment primers, with sample barcodes and unique molecular identifiers being introduced. Trizol reagent was used to extract RNA from every sample. Amplification of the libraries took two PCR steps, and the second step added a second sample barcode plus Illumina TruSeq adapters. Sequencing of the libraries was done on an Illumina NovaSeq, producing 2 x 150 bp paired-end reads. The published analysis was carried out like this. The reads were demultiplexed and collapsed into UMI-guided consensus sequences using migec v1.2.7. With mixcr v2.1.11, UMI consensuses were aligned to TRA and TRB V and J templates and assembled into clonotypes. A clonotype was counted as expanded or contracted only when both edgeR and NoisET called the clonotype significant, with the noise models trained on biological replicates. For edgeR calls, the cutoffs were a false discovery rate-adjusted p below 0.01 and a log2 fold-change threshold of 1. As an exploratory analysis of dynamics, max-normalized trajectories of the 1000 most abundant clonotypes were examined with PCA combined with hierarchical clustering. The CD4 or CD8 phenotype of responding clones was assigned using the separately sequenced CD4+ and CD8+ repertoires. The public reads were reanalyzed by TCRdb: fastp trimming at Q25, MiXCR alignment, in-frame beta chains only. Rows matching on CDR3 protein sequence are summarized as one entry with the most common DNA and genes. The V and J calls here are based on TCRdb, not the publication. The sample has about 400,000 distinct CDR3 sequences on record, more than 20% of them singletons. Around 13% of the sample is in the top ten clones.

The CDR3 goes from the cysteine to the phenylalanine over 15 residues. CDR3 DNA only is kept here, 45 bases in frame from base 1. CDR1 and CDR2 were assigned from the germline V gene as SGHRS and YFSETQ. Trimmed from V: 7 bases; trimmed from J: 1 base; junction bases lacking a gene match: 10. Findings and caveats that apply to the study as a whole: Contracting CD4+ clones appeared mostly in the CM and EM memory subsets, whereas CD8+ clones were enriched in EMRA. The detection of some responding clones in pre-infection memory suggests that pre-existing cross-reactive memory T cells joined the SARS-CoV-2 response. Clones contracting from day 15 to 85 had balanced CD4/CD8 phenotypes, while a second wave expanding from day 15 to 37 was biased towards CD4+. Whether the second-wave clones peaking on day 37 were SARS-CoV-2 specific was not confirmed. Only a couple of mild cases were covered by the study, and larger cohorts that include severe cases with pre-infection samples were considered necessary.

PBMCs were isolated by Ficoll-Paque density gradient centrifugation. Of note for this clonotype: Which antigen it targets is not known. No qualities accompany the bases; no much larger clone lies one base away.

The sequencing input was PBMCs or a T cell subset sorted from them (not recorded which). The origin of this receptor is an adult woman who had mild COVID-19 (a few samples of this study predate the infection). The sample titles of this study are shuffled in the database, so cell type and time point are left out; the donor was told from shared clones. The chain employs TRBV5-1 and TRBJ1-1, with TRBD1 identical over 7 junction bases. The CDR3 reads CASARDSPQNTEAFF. The DNA sequence follows: TGCGCCAGCGCCCGGGACAGCCCCCAGAACACTGAAGCTTTCTTT. Supplemented by the reference TRBV5-1 and TRBJ1-1 proteins around the CDR3, the complete variable domain is KAGVTQTPRYLIKTRGQQVTLSCSPISGHRSVSWYQQTPGQGLQFLFEYFSETQRNKGNFPGRFSGRQFSNSRSEMNVSTLELGDSALYLCASARDSPQNTEAFFGQGTRLTVV.